This passage covers 26 T cell receptor beta chains from one sample sequenced in a study of blood T cells in healthy people across ages. A second about 7 to 12 cycle PCR used barcoded and J-beta primers. One entry per CDR3 protein results from TCRdb running MiXCR on the 5' RACE reads. The data contain hundreds of thousands of distinct CDR3 sequences, 40% to 55% of them singletons. Input material: blood. These receptors came from a man at least 80 years old in good health.

The V and J genes are TRBV3-1 and TRBJ1-1, with D possibly matching TRBD1 (5 bases). Germline loops: CDR1 LGHDT, CDR2 YNNKEL (reference sequence). The CDR3 is 13 amino acids. The V end lost 4 bases, the J end lost 6 bases, and 12 bases lay between the germline ends. The CDR3 is CASSPQGSPEAFF. The CDR3 nucleotides are TGTGCCAGCAGCCCTCAGGGAAGCCCTGAAGCTTTCTTT.

This chain joins TRBV7-3 and TRBJ2-1; D possibly corresponds to TRBD2 (6 bases). This CDR3 is 13 amino acids long. Germline assignment: CDR1 SGHTA and CDR2 FQGTGA. Trimming removed 8 bases from V and 0 bases from J, with 8 bases in between. CDR3 in amino acids: CASAGSSYNEQFF. The CDR3 DNA follows: TGTGCCAGCGCGGGGAGCTCCTACAATGAGCAGTTCTTC.

This chain uses TRBV12-3 or TRBV12-4 with TRBJ2-1, with 7 bases fitting TRBD2. The CDR3 runs to 13 residues. CDR3 region: CASGRLAVPGKFF. CDR3 DNA: TGTGCGTCGGGTCGACTAGCCGTTCCGGGGAAGTTCTTC.

On this clonotype itself: One base separates it from a far larger clone, so it is likely a read error. The rearrangement links TRBV7-9 to TRBJ2-3; weak D call: TRBD1 (6 bases). The CDR3 covers 12 residues. Per the germline V gene, CDR1 is SEHNR and CDR2 is FQNEAQ (reference sequence). The DNA for the CDR3 is TGTTCCAGCAGCTTAGGGGGAGATACGCAGTATTTT. It is translated as CSSSLGGDTQYF.

The sample holds a few counts of this clonotype. The J gene is TRBJ2-7, the V gene TRBV20-1; D uncertain. The V end lost 3 bases, the J end lost 5 bases, and 8 bases lay between the germline ends. In germline, CDR1 is DFQATT, CDR2 SNEGSKA (reference sequence). This CDR3 spans 11 amino acids. Written as DNA, the CDR3 is TGCAGTGCTAGGCCTACCGACGAGCAGTACTTC. Translation: CSARPTDEQYF.

The table lists this clonotype with many counts. This chain joins TRBV20-1 and TRBJ2-3, with 10 bases identical to TRBD2. The CDR3 is 13 amino acids. Germline V gene sequence: CDR1 DFQATT, CDR2 SNEGSKA (reference sequence). V was clipped by 3 bases and J by 5 bases; unmatched bases: 2. The CDR3 region has the DNA TGCAGTGCTAGTCTAGCGGGGGAAGATACGCAGTATTTT. Protein product: CSASLAGEDTQYF.

This clonotype came up a few times. The V and J genes are TRBV30 and TRBJ1-6; no definite D call. Germline V gene lookup returns CDR1 GTSNPN and CDR2 SVGIG (reference sequence). Between the trimmed V and J ends, which lost 5 bases and 7 bases, there was a span of 18 bases. CDR3 length equals 15 residues. The CDR3 DNA reads TGTGCCTGGCTAAAACGAGGGTTGAGGAATTCACCCCTCCACTTT. Its protein is CAWLKRGLRNSPLHF.

This clonotype was recorded many times. The chain carries TRBV18 and TRBJ2-5, with 8 bases fitting TRBD1. Looked up from germline, CDR1 is KGHSH and CDR2 is LQKENI. The V and J ends lost 3 bases and 4 bases, in that order; junction bases with no gene match: 4. The CDR3 length is 14 residues. The CDR3 DNA sequence: TGTGCCAGCTCACCTCGGACAGGGCGAGAGACCCAGTACTTC. It translates to CASSPRTGRETQYF.

This clonotype was observed many times. The chain carries TRBV6-6 and TRBJ2-3; TRBD1 is a possible D gene (6 bases). Germline-derived CDR1 and CDR2 are MNHNY and SVGAGI (reference sequence). The V and J ends lost 2 bases and 4 bases respectively, with 10 bases between them. There are 14 residues in the CDR3. CDR3 in amino acids: CASSYPGQPDTQYF. CDR3 nucleotides: TGTGCCAGCAGTTACCCGGGACAACCAGATACGCAGTATTTT.

The V gene is TRBV30, the J gene TRBJ1-2; D unresolved. The germline gives CDR1 GTSNPN, CDR2 SVGIG (reference sequence). The V gene lost 4 bases and the J gene lost 0 bases, with 9 bases spanning the gap. This CDR3 is built from 13 residues. The DNA for the CDR3 is TGTGCCTGGAATGCGGTAACTAACTATGGCTACACCTTC. Protein: CAWNAVTNYGYTF.

In this sample, this clonotype turned up a few times. The V and J genes are TRBV7-3 and TRBJ2-4; 7 nucleotides align to TRBD2. Germline V gene lookup returns CDR1 SGHTA and CDR2 FQGTGA. The CDR3 totals 14 residues. The V segment lost 1 base and the J segment 8 bases; nucleotides outside the gene matches: 5. This CDR3 reads CASSLMGGSDIQYF. DNA of the CDR3: TGTGCCAGCAGCTTAATGGGGGGGAGCGACATTCAGTACTTC. Supplemented by reference TRBV7-3 and TRBJ2-4, the full variable domain reads GAGVSQTPSNKVTEKGKYVELRCDPISGHTALYWYRQSLGQGPEFLIYFQGTGAADDSGLPNDRFFAVRPEGSVSTLKIQRTERGDSAVYLCASSLMGGSDIQYFGAGTRLSVL.

V is TRBV7-2 and J is TRBJ2-5, with 7 bases lining up with TRBD2. The J call is uncertain, as TRBJ2-7 better fits the DNA end. The germline CDR1 and CDR2 sequences are SGHTA and FQGNSA. The CDR3 loop spans 15 amino acids. In nucleotides, the CDR3 is TGTGCCAGCAGCTTAGCGGGAGGGCTCCGCAACGAGCAGTACTTC. This gives the protein CASSLAGGLRNEQYF.

Notes on this clonotype: At one of its ends the junction is not consistent with the germline gene, which may arise from a read error. V gene TRBV6-6 combines with J gene TRBJ1-5; tentatively, D is TRBD1 (6 bases). The CDR3 has 17 amino acids. Germline V gene data show CDR1 as MNHNY and CDR2 as SVGAGI (reference sequence). The CDR3, as DNA: TGCGCCAGCAGGGCGCTCGGGGTTGGGGGCCTCAATCAGCCCCAGCATTTT. It is translated as CASRALGVGGLNQPQHF.

This clonotype has more than one count but fewer than ten. The V call is TRBV29-1, the J call TRBJ2-5; D may be TRBD2 (7 bases). Germline V CDR1 and CDR2: SQVTM, ANQGSEA. Trimming shortened V by 4 bases and J by 1 base, and 16 bases separated the two germline ends. This CDR3 is 15 amino acids long. The CDR3 DNA follows: TGCAGCGTTGTTTCCGAACGGGGGGCCCAAGAGACCCAGTACTTC. This encodes CSVVSERGAQETQYF.

This rearrangement joins TRBV7-2 to TRBJ2-3; D gene uncertain. V was shortened by 4 bases and J by 6 bases, with 14 bases between the two germline ends. CDR1 is SGHTA, CDR2 FQGNSA, per germline. The CDR3 extends over 14 amino acids. The CDR3 DNA follows: TGTGCCAGCAGCTCTAGGCGCCTCCCGGATACGCAGTATTTT. Its translation is CASSSRRLPDTQYF.

This chain uses TRBV6-2 or TRBV6-3 with TRBJ2-5; the match to TRBD1 covers 9 bases. Germline V lookup: CDR1 MNHEY, CDR2 SVGEGT. V trimming: 4 bases; J trimming: 11 bases; junction bases outside the gene matches: 5. The CDR3 consists of 12 residues. DNA for the CDR3: TGTGCCAGCAGTTTTGGACAGGGGCGGCAGTACTTC. Protein product: CASSFGQGRQYF.

In nucleotides, the CDR3 is TGTGCCAGCGGGACAGGGGGCTTTAATGAGCAGTTCTTC. This gives the protein CASGTGGFNEQFF. The V gene is TRBV27, the J gene TRBJ2-1; 12 bases match TRBD1. The CDR3 sequence is 13 residues long. Per germline, CDR1 MNHEY and CDR2 SMNVEV (reference sequence). V shed 8 bases and J 7 bases; nucleotides not matched to a gene: 3.

This clonotype was counted many times. This sequence joins TRBV4-3 and TRBJ2-1, with 7 bases lining up with TRBD1. V trimming: 3 bases; J trimming: 4 bases; junction bases outside the gene matches: 6. The CDR3 contains 15 residues. The germline V gene has CDR1 LGHNA and CDR2 YSLEER. Written as DNA, the CDR3 is TGCGCCAGCAGCCAGACCGGGACAGATTACAATGAGCAGTTCTTC. Translation: CASSQTGTDYNEQFF.

The gene calls are TRBV6-1 and TRBJ2-6; D gene ambiguous. The germline gives CDR1 MNHNS, CDR2 SASEGT. V was pared by 9 bases and J by 0 bases, with 9 bases between. The CDR3 is made up of 14 amino acids. CDR3 coding DNA: TGTGCCAGTCGGCGAGGCTCTGGGGCCAACGTCCTGACTTTC. It specifies CASRRGSGANVLTF.

The gene calls are TRBV5-8 and TRBJ2-5; no firm D call. The length of the CDR3 is 12 residues. CDR1 and CDR2 (germline): SGHTS, YDEGEE. V dropped 7 bases and J dropped 2 bases, with 9 bases sitting between them. The CDR3 sequence is CASFELQETQYF. CDR3 nucleotides: TGTGCCAGCTTTGAACTTCAAGAGACCCAGTACTTC.

The chain is built from TRBV7-2 and TRBJ2-1, with TRBD2 matching over 9 bases. The V and J ends lost 5 bases and 5 bases, in that order; junction bases with no gene match: 13. Looked up from germline, CDR1 is SGHTA and CDR2 is FQGNSA. The CDR3 loop spans 17 amino acids. For the CDR3, the DNA is TGTGCCAGCAGCCTTGGGACTAGCAGGAGGGGGAACAATGAGCAGTTCTTC. It is translated as CASSLGTSRRGNNEQFF.

As concerns this clonotype: A single base separates this from a much larger clone, so it may be a read error. V is TRBV4-2 and J is TRBJ1-1, with D possibly matching TRBD1 (6 bases). Germline-derived CDR1 and CDR2 are LGHNA and YNFKEQ. The CDR3 extends over 14 amino acids. V lost 1 base, J lost 5 bases, and 11 bases lay in between. The chain's CDR3 is CASSQGGGRTEAFF. Here the CDR3 DNA reads TGTGCCAGCAGCCAAGGCGGGGGGCGGACTGAAGCTTTCTTT.

This chain uses TRBV20-1 with TRBJ2-7, with D hard to call. V lost 4 bases to trimming and J lost 4 bases, with 11 bases between them. The CDR3 is made up of 12 amino acids. Germline CDR1 and CDR2: DFQATT and SNEGSKA (reference sequence). The CDR3 is CSATRRSYEQYF. Written as DNA, the CDR3 is TGCAGTGCTACCCGGCGGAGTTACGAGCAGTACTTC.

This clonotype turned up a few times. The chain couples TRBV9 to TRBJ1-2; the D gene is possibly TRBD1 (6 bases). The CDR3 covers 16 residues. V lost 0 bases to trimming and J lost 7 bases, with 19 bases between them. CDR1 SGDLS and CDR2 YYNGEE come from the germline V gene. The CDR3 DNA reads TGTGCCAGCAGCGTAGCTACGGGAGTGGGGGCGGGTGGCTACACCTTC. It specifies CASSVATGVGAGGYTF.

The J gene is TRBJ2-5, the V gene TRBV10-3, with D possibly TRBD1 on 6 matching bases. The CDR3 contains 14 residues. The V end lost 6 bases, the J end lost 5 bases, and 16 bases lay between the germline ends. The V gene's germline CDR1 is ENHRY and CDR2 SYGVKD. CDR3 sequence (DNA): TGTGCCATCAGAAGTGGGGCAGGGGAGGAGACCCAGTACTTC. Its protein is CAIRSGAGEETQYF.

V usage is TRBV10-3 and J usage is TRBJ2-7; 11 positions agree with TRBD1. Trimming removed 10 bases from V and 2 bases from J; junction bases left unmatched: 7. Germline V gene lookup returns CDR1 ENHRY and CDR2 SYGVKD. CDR3 length equals 14 residues. CDR3 residues: CATADRGLTYEQYF. The CDR3 DNA sequence: TGTGCCACCGCGGACAGGGGGCTGACCTACGAGCAGTACTTC.